This record concerns one T cell receptor (beta chain) sequence. The trim removed 6 bases at V and 6 bases at J, leaving 5 bases unmatched. CDR1 and CDR2 (germline): MNHEY, SVGAGI. The CDR3 spans 15 residues. This sample is drawn from a study of blood T cell repertoires in COVID-19. Study background: Whether acute or convalescent, the COVID-19 samples came from the United States, Italy and Spain.

TCRdb keeps only in-frame clones here, not all; method: immunoSEQ multiplex PCR. This sample has 150,000 to 200,000 clones, with more than 85% found just once. The sequence came from a human donor with acute COVID-19. The donor label of this sample is uncertain. The V and J genes are TRBV6-5 and TRBJ2-2, with TRBD2 matching 12 bases. Sequenced input: PBMCs or T cells enriched from blood (not recorded which). This CDR3 is CASRAPSGGAGELFF. CDR3 in DNA: TGTGCCAGCAGAGCCCCTAGCGGGGGGGCCGGGGAGCTGTTTTTT.